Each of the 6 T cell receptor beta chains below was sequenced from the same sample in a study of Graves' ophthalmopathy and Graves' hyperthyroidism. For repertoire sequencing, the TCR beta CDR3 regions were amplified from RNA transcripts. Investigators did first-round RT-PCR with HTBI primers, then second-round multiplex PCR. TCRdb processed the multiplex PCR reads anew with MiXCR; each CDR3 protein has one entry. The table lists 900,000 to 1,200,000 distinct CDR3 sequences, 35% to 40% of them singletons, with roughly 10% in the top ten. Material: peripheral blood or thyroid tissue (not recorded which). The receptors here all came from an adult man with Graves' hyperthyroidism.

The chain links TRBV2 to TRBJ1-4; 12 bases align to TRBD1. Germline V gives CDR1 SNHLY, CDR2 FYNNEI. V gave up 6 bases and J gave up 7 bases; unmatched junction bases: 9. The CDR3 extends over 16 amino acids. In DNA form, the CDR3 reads TGTGCCAGCAGCCGGGACAGGGGGCGGATCGCTGAAAAACTGTTTTTT. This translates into CASSRDRGRIAEKLFF.

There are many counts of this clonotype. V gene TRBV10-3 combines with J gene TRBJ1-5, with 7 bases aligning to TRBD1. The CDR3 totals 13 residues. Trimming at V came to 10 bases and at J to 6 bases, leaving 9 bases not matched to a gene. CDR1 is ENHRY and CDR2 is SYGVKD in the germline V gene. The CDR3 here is CASTPQGGQPQHF. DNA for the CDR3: TGTGCCAGCACACCTCAGGGGGGTCAGCCCCAGCATTTT.

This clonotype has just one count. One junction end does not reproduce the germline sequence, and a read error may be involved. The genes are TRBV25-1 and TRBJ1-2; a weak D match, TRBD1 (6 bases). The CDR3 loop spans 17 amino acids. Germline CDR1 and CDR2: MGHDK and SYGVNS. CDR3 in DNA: TGTGCCAGCAGCTCCCCACTGAGGGGGGAGGGCTACTATGGCTACGCCTTC. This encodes CASSSPLRGEGYYGYAF.

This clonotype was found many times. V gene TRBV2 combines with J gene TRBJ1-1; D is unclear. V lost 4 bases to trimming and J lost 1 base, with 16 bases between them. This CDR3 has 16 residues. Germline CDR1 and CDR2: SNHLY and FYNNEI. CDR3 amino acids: CASSVAPPPGNTEAFF. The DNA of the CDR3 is TGTGCCAGCAGTGTTGCCCCCCCCCCTGGGAACACTGAAGCTTTCTTT.

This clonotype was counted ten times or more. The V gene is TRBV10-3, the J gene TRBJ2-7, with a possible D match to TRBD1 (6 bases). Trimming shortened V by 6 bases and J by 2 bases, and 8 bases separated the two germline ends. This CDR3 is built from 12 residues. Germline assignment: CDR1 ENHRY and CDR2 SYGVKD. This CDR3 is CAIRQGPYEQYF. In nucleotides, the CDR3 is TGTGCCATCAGACAGGGACCCTACGAGCAGTACTTC.

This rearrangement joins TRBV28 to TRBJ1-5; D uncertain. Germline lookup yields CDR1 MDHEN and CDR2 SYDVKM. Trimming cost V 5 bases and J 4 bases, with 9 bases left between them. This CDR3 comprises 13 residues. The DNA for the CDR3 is TGTGCCAGCAGTCACCCTCCTAATCAGCCCCAGCATTTT. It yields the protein CASSHPPNQPQHF.